This is a list of T cell receptor beta chains from one sample in a study of blood T cells in healthy people across ages. Each CDR3 protein gets one entry after TCRdb re-called the 5' RACE reads with MiXCR. Of approximately 760,000 distinct CDR3 sequences in the sample, just under 25% were seen once. This sample was also put to use in a study of T cells of mothers and their children.

Sample: blood. The receptors derive from a boy under 18 in good health. Both conserved end residues are part of each CDR3. Each record gives: J gene, V gene, D gene, clone size, CDR3 protein, CDR3 DNA. D genes are given only for firm matches. Size tells how often a clone was seen (once, few, many) or the class of an expanded clone, and some rows leave it out.

TRBJ2-7 TRBV29-1 TRBD1 once CSAEDRASYEQYF TGCAGCGCCGAGGACAGGGCCTCCTACGAGCAGTACTTC
TRBJ2-5 TRBV25-1 . few CASSENGPWETQYF TGTGCCAGCAGTGAGAACGGACCCTGGGAGACCCAGTACTTC
TRBJ2-1 TRBV6-1 TRBD1 . CASRPGTGGNEQFF TGTGCCAGCAGACCCGGGACAGGGGGTAATGAGCAGTTCTTC
TRBJ2-3 TRBV18 . few CASSPPIAVTDTQYF TGTGCCAGCTCACCACCGATAGCGGTCACAGATACGCAGTATTTT
TRBJ2-4 TRBV6-5 . few CASSYSASVTRVDKNIQYF TGTGCCAGCAGTTACTCCGCTAGCGTTACCCGAGTGGACAAAAACATTCAGTACTTC
TRBJ2-4 TRBV11-2 . few CASSSRRDEAKNIQYF TGTGCCAGCAGCTCTAGGAGGGACGAAGCCAAAAACATTCAGTACTTC
TRBJ2-5 TRBV7-2 . few CASSLARGFKGYQETQYF TGTGCCAGCAGCTTAGCGCGTGGGTTTAAAGGGTACCAAGAGACCCAGTACTTC
TRBJ2-1 TRBV7-9 . . CASDPMTGYEQFF TGTGCCAGCGACCCTATGACGGGTTATGAGCAGTTCTTC
TRBJ2-7 TRBV6-2/TRBV6-3 . . CASSYAGFSYEQYF TGTGCCAGCAGTTATGCAGGGTTCTCCTACGAGCAGTACTTC
TRBJ2-5 TRBV7-9 . few CASSSVGGLETQYF TGTGCCAGCAGCTCGGTGGGGGGGCTGGAGACCCAGTACTTC
TRBJ2-5 TRBV6-5 TRBD2 few CASSLGTSAQTQYF TGTGCCAGCAGTTTAGGGACTAGCGCTCAGACCCAGTACTTC
TRBJ1-2 TRBV15 . few CATSTSRTDGYTF TGTGCCACCAGCACCTCACGGACAGACGGCTACACCTTC
TRBJ2-2 TRBV12-3/TRBV12-4 . . CAGTPYRRGELFF TGTGCCGGCACCCCTTACCGGCGGGGGGAGCTGTTTTTT
TRBJ2-7 TRBV20-1 TRBD2 few CSARDLAGGLSMREQYF TGCAGTGCTAGAGATTTGGCGGGAGGGCTCTCGATGAGGGAGCAGTACTTC
TRBJ2-3 TRBV27 . few CAAALTFSTDTQYF TGTGCCGCAGCGCTAACGTTTAGCACAGATACGCAGTATTTT
TRBJ2-5 TRBV5-1 . few CASSLPEAETQYF TGCGCCAGCAGCTTGCCAGAGGCGGAGACCCAGTACTTC
TRBJ2-7 TRBV29-1 TRBD2 . CSVVTGGTWTQTYEQYF TGCAGCGTTGTTACGGGGGGGACATGGACCCAAACCTACGAGCAGTACTTC
TRBJ2-5 TRBV29-1 TRBD1 few CSVVTGGTQETQYF TGCAGCGTCGTGACAGGGGGGACACAAGAGACCCAGTACTTC